This entry is about one TCR beta chain. Its antigen is currently unknown. The assay was immunoSEQ multiplex PCR, and TCRdb's table has in-frame clones only and misses some. The table has just over 70,000 clones, about 90% seen once; the top ten hold just over 20%. This specimen belongs to a study of T cells in localized non-small cell lung cancer. V shed 2 bases and J shed 2 bases, with 11 bases lying between them. The CDR3 runs to 15 residues. From germline, CDR1 is MNHEY and CDR2 SVGAGI. Study-level findings and limits: The study found T cell clonality highest in uninvolved adjacent lung, above tumor. Adjacent lung held a median roughly 60 of the top 100 tumor clones. Among blood samples, higher T cell density accompanied longer overall survival.

This receptor was obtained from a male donor at least 60 years old with stage III squamous cell lung carcinoma. The chain employs TRBV6-5 and TRBJ2-3; no definite D call. Sequences were derived from peripheral blood, sampled before any cancer treatment. CDR3 DNA: TGTGCCAGCAGTTACGCAGGAGCCCTCACAGATACGCAGTATTTT. It specifies CASSYAGALTDTQYF.